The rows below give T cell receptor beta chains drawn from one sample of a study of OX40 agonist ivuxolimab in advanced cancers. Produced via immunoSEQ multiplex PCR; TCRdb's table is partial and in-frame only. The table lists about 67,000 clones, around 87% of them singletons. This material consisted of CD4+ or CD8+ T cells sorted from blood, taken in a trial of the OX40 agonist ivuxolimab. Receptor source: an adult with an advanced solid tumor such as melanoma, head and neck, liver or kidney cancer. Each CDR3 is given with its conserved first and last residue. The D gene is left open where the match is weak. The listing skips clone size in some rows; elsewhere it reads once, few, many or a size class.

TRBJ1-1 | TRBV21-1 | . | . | TGTGCCAGCAGGATTACGCTAGCTACAATTCGCACTGAAGCTTTCTTT | CASRITLATIRTEAFF
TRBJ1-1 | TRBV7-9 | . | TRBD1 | TGTGCCAGCAGCCCCCAAGGGACAGTCAACACTGAAGCTTTCTTT | CASSPQGTVNTEAFF
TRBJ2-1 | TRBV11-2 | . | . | TGTGCCAGCAGCTTAGGGACAGTCTACAATGAGCAGTTCTTC | CASSLGTVYNEQFF
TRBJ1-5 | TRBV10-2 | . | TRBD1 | TGCGCCAGCAGACTTGGACAGGGTAATCAGCCCCAGCATTTT | CASRLGQGNQPQHF
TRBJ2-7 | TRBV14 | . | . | TGTGCCAGCAGCCAAGTCAGGGTTTACGAGCAGTACTTC | CASSQVRVYEQYF
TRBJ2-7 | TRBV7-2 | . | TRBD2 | TGTGCCAGCAGCAGGGGACTAGCGGAAAGGTACGAGCAGTACTTC | CASSRGLAERYEQYF
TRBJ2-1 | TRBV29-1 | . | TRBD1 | TGCAGCGTGGATGGGACAGGGTCGGATGAGCAGTTCTTC | CSVDGTGSDEQFF
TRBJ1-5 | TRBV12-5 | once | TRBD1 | TGTGCTAGTGGTTTGGGCCCAGGGGGGCGAAATCAGCCCCAGCATTTT | CASGLGPGGRNQPQHF
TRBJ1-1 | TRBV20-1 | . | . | TGCAGTGCTGAGTGGGGCACTGAAGCTTTCTTT | CSAEWGTEAFF
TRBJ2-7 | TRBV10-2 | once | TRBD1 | TGCGCCAGCAGTGAAGACAGGGCCTACGAGCAGTACTTC | CASSEDRAYEQYF
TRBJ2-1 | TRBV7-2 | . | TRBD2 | TGTGCCAGCAGCTACGGGACTAGCGGGGCCCACAATGAGCAGTTCTTC | CASSYGTSGAHNEQFF
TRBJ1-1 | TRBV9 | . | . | TGTGCCAGCAGCGTAGACGACTCTAACACTGAAGCTTTCTTT | CASSVDDSNTEAFF
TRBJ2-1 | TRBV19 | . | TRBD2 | TGTGCCAGTAGTCTAGCGGGGGGGCCAGGAGAGCAGTTCTTC | CASSLAGGPGEQFF
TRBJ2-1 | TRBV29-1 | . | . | TGCAGCGTTGATCGTGGCGATGCAGCTAATGAGCAGTTCTTC | CSVDRGDAANEQFF
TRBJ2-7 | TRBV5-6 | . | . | TGTGCCAGCAGCTTGCAGGGGGAGCAGTACTTC | CASSLQGEQYF
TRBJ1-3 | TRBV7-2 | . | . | TGTGCCAGCAGCGTTAGGCCCAGGGACACCATATATTTT | CASSVRPRDTIYF
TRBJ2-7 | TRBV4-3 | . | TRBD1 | TGCGCCAGCAGCCAAGGCCGACAGGGAACCTACGAGCAGTACTTC | CASSQGRQGTYEQYF
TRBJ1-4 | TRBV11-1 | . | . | TGTGCCAGCAGCTCGAGGGGTGATGGCGGAAAACTGTTTTTT | CASSSRGDGGKLFF
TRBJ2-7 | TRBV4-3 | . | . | TGCGCCAGCAGCCTGGCTCGTGGTGGCACCTACGAGCAGTACTTC | CASSLARGGTYEQYF
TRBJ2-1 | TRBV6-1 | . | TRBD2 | TGTGCCAGCAGTGAAATAGCGGGGGCCGTCAATGAGCAGTTCTTC | CASSEIAGAVNEQFF
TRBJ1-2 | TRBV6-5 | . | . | TGTGCCAGCAGTGTAACAGGGACGGCTAACTATGGCTACACCTTC | CASSVTGTANYGYTF
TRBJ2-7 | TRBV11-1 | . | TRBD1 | TGTGCCAGCAGCTCCCGGACAGGGGGGGCTTACGAGCAGTACTTC | CASSSRTGGAYEQYF
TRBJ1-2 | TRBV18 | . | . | TGTGCCAGCTCACCACCCCCGGACTCATATGGCTACACCTTC | CASSPPPDSYGYTF
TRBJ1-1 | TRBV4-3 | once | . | TGCGCCAGCAGCCAAGATGGGGGCCCGGACACTGAAGCTTTCTTT | CASSQDGGPDTEAFF
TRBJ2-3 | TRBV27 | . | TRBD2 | TGTGCCAGCAGTTTTGGGACTAGCGGTCCCGATACGCAGTATTTT | CASSFGTSGPDTQYF
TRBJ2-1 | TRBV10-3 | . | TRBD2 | TGTGCCATCAGTGAGAGCCCTAGCGGGAGTACATACAATGAGCAGTTCTTC | CAISESPSGSTYNEQFF
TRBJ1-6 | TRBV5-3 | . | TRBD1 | TGTGCCAGAACCTTAAGAGGGGGCAGTTCACCCCTCCACTTT | CARTLRGGSSPLHF
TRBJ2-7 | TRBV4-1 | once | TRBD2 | TGCGCCAGCAGCCGGACACCGGGAGGGTCCTACGAGCAGTACTTC | CASSRTPGGSYEQYF
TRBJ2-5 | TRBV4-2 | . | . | TGTGCCAGCAGCCAAGATAGAACTACCGCCGGGGAGACCCAGTACTTC | CASSQDRTTAGETQYF
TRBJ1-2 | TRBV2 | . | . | TGTGCCAGCAGCACCAACTACAGGGATGGCTACACCTTC | CASSTNYRDGYTF
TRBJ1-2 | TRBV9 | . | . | TGTGCCAGCAGCGGCGATGGCTACACCTTC | CASSGDGYTF
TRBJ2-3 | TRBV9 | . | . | TGTGCCAGCAGCTCCCCGGGACCATTGGGAGATACGCAGTATTTT | CASSSPGPLGDTQYF
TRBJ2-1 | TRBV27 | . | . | TGTGCCAGCAGTTTATTGGGTACGTCCGACAATGAGCAGTTCTTC | CASSLLGTSDNEQFF
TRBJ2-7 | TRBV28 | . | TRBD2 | TGTGCCAGCAGCGCCGCGGCTAGCGGGACCTGGGAGCAGTACTTC | CASSAAASGTWEQYF
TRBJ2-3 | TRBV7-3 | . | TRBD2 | TGTGCCAGCAGCCCGAGCGGGACGGCCGGCACAGATACGCAGTATTTT | CASSPSGTAGTDTQYF
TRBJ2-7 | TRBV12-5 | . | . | TGTGCTAGTGGGCCGCCGGGACCAACCATCTACGAGCAGTACTTC | CASGPPGPTIYEQYF
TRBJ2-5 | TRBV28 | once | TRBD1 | TGTGCCAGCTTTCCCGGAGACAGGGTCTGGGAGGAGACCCAGTACTTC | CASFPGDRVWEETQYF
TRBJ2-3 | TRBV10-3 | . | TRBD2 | TGTGCCATCAGCCGACTGGGACTAGCGGGGGACACAGATACGCAGTATTTT | CAISRLGLAGDTDTQYF
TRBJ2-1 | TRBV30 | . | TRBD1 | TGTGCCTGGGCCGGACAGGGGGCTTACAATGAGCAGTTCTTC | CAWAGQGAYNEQFF
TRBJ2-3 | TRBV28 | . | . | TGTGCCAGCAGTTGGGCCCTAACAAGCACAGATACGCAGTATTTT | CASSWALTSTDTQYF
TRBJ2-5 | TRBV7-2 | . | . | TGTGCCAGCAGCTACCGGGGCCAAGAGACCCAGTACTTC | CASSYRGQETQYF
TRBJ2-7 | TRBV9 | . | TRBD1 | TGTGCCAGCAGCGGGGAGGACAGGGGTTCCCACGAGCAGTACTTC | CASSGEDRGSHEQYF